This TCR beta chain comes out of a study of cytomegalovirus exposure and HLA in healthy donors. Of note for this clone: Its antigen remains unknown.

Germline CDR1 reads MGHRA; CDR2 reads YSYEKL. V lost 5 bases, J lost 4 bases, and 12 bases lay in between. The CDR3 runs to 14 residues. General observations from the study: Cytomegalovirus-associated status was assigned to fewer than 200 TCR beta chains. DRB1 had the most TCR associations and HLA-C the fewest, a later analysis found, with rates varying by HLA locus. A later analysis reportedly found that, within productive TCRs, an Asian-associated ancestry cluster had fewer N-insertions than the mean observed across the roughly 730 donors. Several top significant clusters appeared, in a later analysis, to be linked to common viral pathogens.

A multiplex PCR was run with 60 Vbeta primers and 13 Jbeta primers. Profiled with immunoSEQ multiplex PCR; TCRdb holds only in-frame clones, not every one. The table lists about 89,000 clones, approximately 82% of them singletons. Source material: PBMCs. This clonotype was obtained from a female donor in good health and CMV-seropositive. J is TRBJ2-1 and V is TRBV4-1; D possibly corresponds to TRBD2 (6 bases). The CDR3 DNA sequence: TGCGCCAGCAGCTACAGCGGGCCGTACAATGAGCAGTTCTTC. Its protein product is CASSYSGPYNEQFF.